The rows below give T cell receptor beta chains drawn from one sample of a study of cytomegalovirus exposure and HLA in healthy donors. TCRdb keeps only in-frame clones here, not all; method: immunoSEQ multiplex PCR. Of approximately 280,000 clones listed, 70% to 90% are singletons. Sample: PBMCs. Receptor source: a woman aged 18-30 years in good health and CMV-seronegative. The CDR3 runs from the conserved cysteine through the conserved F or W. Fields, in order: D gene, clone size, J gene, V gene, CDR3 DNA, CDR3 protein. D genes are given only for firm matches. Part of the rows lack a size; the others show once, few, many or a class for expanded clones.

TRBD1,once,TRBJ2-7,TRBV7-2,TGTGCCAGCAGCTTAACCTCCGGGACAGCCTACGAGCAGTACTTC,CASSLTSGTAYEQYF
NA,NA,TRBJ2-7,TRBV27,TGTGCCAGCAGTTTACACAGCCCTATCTCCTACGAGCAGTACTTC,CASSLHSPISYEQYF
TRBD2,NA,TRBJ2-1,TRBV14,TGTGCCAGCAGCCAAGCTAGCGGGAGGATGGATGAGCAGTTCTTC,CASSQASGRMDEQFF
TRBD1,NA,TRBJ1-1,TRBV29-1,TGCAGCGTCGGGTCGGGACAGGGTCTTGAAGCTTTCTTT,CSVGSGQGLEAFF
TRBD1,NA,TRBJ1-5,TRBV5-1,TGCGCCAGCAGCCCAGGACAGGGAGGGTACAATCAGCCCCAGCATTTT,CASSPGQGGYNQPQHF
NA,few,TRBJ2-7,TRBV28,TGTGCCAGTACCAAGGGGGACTACGAGCAGTACTTC,CASTKGDYEQYF
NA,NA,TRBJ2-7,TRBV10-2,TGCGCCAGCACAGGACAGATTTCCTCGGGCGAGCAGTACTTC,CASTGQISSGEQYF
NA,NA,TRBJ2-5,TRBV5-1,TGCGCCAGCAGCCCAATAGCTCAGGGTGGCGAGACCCAGTACTTC,CASSPIAQGGETQYF
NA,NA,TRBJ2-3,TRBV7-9,TGTGCCAGAGCGGAGAGGGAAGATACGCAGTATTTT,CARAEREDTQYF
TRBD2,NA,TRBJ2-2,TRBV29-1,TGCAGCGCTGCCGGGGGGGGGAACACCGGGGAGCTGTTTTTT,CSAAGGGNTGELFF
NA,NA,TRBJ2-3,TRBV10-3,TGTGCCATCAGGCAACTTGAGGCAGATACGCAGTATTTT,CAIRQLEADTQYF
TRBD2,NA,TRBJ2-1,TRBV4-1,TGCGCCAGCAGCCAACCTAGACTAGCGGGGGAGGTCCACGACTCCTACAATGAGCAGTTCTTC,CASSQPRLAGEVHDSYNEQFF
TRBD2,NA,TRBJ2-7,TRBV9,TGTGCCAGCAGCGTCGGGGGGGCGGTGCACGAGCAGTACTTC,CASSVGGAVHEQYF
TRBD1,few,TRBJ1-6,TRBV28,TGTGCCAGCAGTTTAGGGCTGGGACAGGTTTGGTCACCCCTCCACTTT,CASSLGLGQVWSPLHF
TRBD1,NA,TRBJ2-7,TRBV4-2,TGTGCCAGCAGCCAAGATAAAGGTACTGGGACAGTCCTCTACGAGCAGTACTTC,CASSQDKGTGTVLYEQYF
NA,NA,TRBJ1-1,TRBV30,TGTGCCTGGACAGGGCAAACTGAAGCTTTCTTT,CAWTGQTEAFF
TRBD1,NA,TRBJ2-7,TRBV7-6,TGTGCCAGCAGCTTAGCCGACAGGGTCTACGAGCAGTACTTC,CASSLADRVYEQYF
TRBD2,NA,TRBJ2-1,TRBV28,TGTGCCAGCAGTCTCCCGTCTAGCGGGGGAGACAATGAGCAGTTCTTC,CASSLPSSGGDNEQFF
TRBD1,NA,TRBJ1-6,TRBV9,TGTGCCAGCAGCGTACATACAGGGGTTTATAATTCACCCCTCCACTTT,CASSVHTGVYNSPLHF
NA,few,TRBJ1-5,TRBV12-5,TGTGCTAGTGGTCGGGAACTGCAGCCCCAGCATTTT,CASGRELQPQHF
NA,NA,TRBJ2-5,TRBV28,TGTGCCAGCAGTCCTGGACTCGAAGAGACCCAGTACTTC,CASSPGLEETQYF
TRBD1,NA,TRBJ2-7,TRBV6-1,TGTGCCAGCAGTCGCGAGACAGGGGCCTACGAGCAGTACTTC,CASSRETGAYEQYF
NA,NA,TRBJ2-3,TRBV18,TGTGCCAGCTCACCCTCACAGGGATCCACAGATACGCAGTATTTT,CASSPSQGSTDTQYF
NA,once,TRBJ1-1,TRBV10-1,TGCGCCATTCTATACGGGACTCACGCGGATATAGGCACTGAAGCTTTCTTT,CAILYGTHADIGTEAFF
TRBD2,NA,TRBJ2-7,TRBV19,TGTGCCAGTGAGCGGGGCTACGAGCAGTACTTC,CASERGYEQYF
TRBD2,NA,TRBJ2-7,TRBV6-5,TGTGCCAGCAGTTACGGTAGCGGGGAACGGTACGAGCAGTACTTC,CASSYGSGERYEQYF
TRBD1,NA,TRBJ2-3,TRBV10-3,TGTGCCATCACCCCGGGACAGGGTCGGGATACGCAGTATTTT,CAITPGQGRDTQYF
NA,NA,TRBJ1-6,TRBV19,TGTGCCAGTAGTGAACGAGGGGGCTCCTATAATTCACCCCTCCACTTT,CASSERGGSYNSPLHF
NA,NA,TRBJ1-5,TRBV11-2,TGTGCCAGCAGCCACATGGTGGCGGGAAGCAATCAGCCCCAGCATTTT,CASSHMVAGSNQPQHF
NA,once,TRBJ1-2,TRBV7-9,TGTGCCAGCAGCTATACAGGGTTTGGAGGCTACACCTTC,CASSYTGFGGYTF
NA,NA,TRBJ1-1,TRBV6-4,TGTGCCAGCAGTGTAGCATCGACGGGGAACACTGAAGCTTTCTTT,CASSVASTGNTEAFF